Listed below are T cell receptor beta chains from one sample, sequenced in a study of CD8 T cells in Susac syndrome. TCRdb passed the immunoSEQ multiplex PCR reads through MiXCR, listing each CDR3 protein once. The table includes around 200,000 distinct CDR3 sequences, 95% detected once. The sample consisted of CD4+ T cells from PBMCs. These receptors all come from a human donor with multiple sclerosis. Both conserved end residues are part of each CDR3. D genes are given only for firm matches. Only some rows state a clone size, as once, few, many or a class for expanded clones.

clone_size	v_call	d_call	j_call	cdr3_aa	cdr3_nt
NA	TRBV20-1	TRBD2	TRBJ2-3	CGGAGGGDTQYF	TGCGGTGGAGCGGGGGGCGGGGATACGCAGTATTTT
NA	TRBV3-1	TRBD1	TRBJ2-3	CASRRQGVGTDTQYF	TGTGCCAGCAGGCGACAGGGAGTGGGCACAGATACGCAGTATTTT
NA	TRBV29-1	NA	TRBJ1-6	CSVDQGNSPLHF	TGCAGCGTTGACCAGGGGAATTCACCCCTCCACTTT
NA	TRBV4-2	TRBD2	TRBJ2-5	CASSQRRGDEETQYF	TGTGCCAGCAGCCAAAGGCGGGGGGACGAAGAGACCCAGTACTTC
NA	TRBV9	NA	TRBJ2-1	CASSRDPNYNEQFF	TGTGCCAGCAGTCGGGACCCTAACTACAATGAGCAGTTCTTC
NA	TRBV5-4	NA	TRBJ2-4	CASTERDGRHLAKNIQYF	TGTGCCAGCACGGAAAGGGACGGAAGACACCTAGCCAAAAACATTCAGTACTTC
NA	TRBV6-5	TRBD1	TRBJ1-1	CASSYRDRAGAFF	TGTGCCAGCAGTTACCGGGACAGGGCAGGAGCTTTCTTT
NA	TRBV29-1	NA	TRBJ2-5	CSESRSQETQYF	TGCAGCGAAAGCAGGTCCCAAGAGACCCAGTACTTC
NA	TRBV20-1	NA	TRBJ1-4	CSARVGPLGRNEKLFF	TGCAGTGCTAGAGTGGGACCCCTGGGGCGGAATGAAAAACTGTTTTTT
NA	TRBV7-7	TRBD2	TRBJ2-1	CASSPRSGADRGEQFF	TGTGCTAGCAGCCCGCGGAGCGGGGCCGATCGGGGTGAGCAGTTCTTC
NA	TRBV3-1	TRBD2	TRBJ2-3	CASSQDGLAAGGGQYF	TGTGCCAGCAGCCAAGATGGACTAGCGGCTGGGGGGGGGCAGTATTTT
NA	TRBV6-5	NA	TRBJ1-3	CASSYSPPGAGNTIYF	TGTGCCAGCAGTTACTCCCCCCCGGGGGCAGGAAACACCATATATTTT
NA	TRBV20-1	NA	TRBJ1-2	CSAHEWGYGYTF	TGCAGTGCCCATGAGTGGGGTTATGGCTACACCTTC
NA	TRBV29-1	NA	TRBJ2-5	CSVEGTDQETQYF	TGCAGCGTTGAAGGGACTGATCAAGAGACCCAGTACTTC
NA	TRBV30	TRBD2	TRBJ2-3	CAWSAGTSGGADTQYF	TGTGCCTGGAGTGCCGGGACTAGCGGGGGGGCAGATACGCAGTATTTT
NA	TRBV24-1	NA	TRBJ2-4	CATSERGKNIQYF	TGTGCCACCAGTGAGCGGGGTAAAAACATTCAGTACTTC
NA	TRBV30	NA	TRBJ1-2	CAWSAGAYGYTF	TGTGCCTGGAGTGCGGGAGCGTATGGCTACACCTTC
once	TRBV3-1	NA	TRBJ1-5	CASSPQPNQPQHF	TGTGCCAGCAGCCCACAGCCGAATCAGCCCCAGCATTTT
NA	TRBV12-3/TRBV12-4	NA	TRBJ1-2	CASNPGAANYGYTF	TGTGCCAGCAACCCTGGGGCGGCTAACTATGGCTACACCTTC
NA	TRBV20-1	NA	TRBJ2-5	CSAWTAQETQYF	TGCAGTGCTTGGACAGCTCAAGAGACCCAGTACTTC
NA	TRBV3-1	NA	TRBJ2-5	CASSQRGLGTQYF	TGTGCCAGCAGCCAGCGAGGGCTTGGGACCCAGTACTTC
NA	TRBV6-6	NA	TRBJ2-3	CASIDQGLGTDTQYF	TGTGCCAGCATCGACCAGGGGTTGGGCACAGATACGCAGTATTTT
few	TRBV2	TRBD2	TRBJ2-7	CASTGGYEQYF	TGTGCCAGCACGGGAGGGTACGAGCAGTACTTC
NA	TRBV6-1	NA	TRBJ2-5	CASIGAQETQYF	TGTGCCAGCATTGGCGCACAAGAGACCCAGTACTTC
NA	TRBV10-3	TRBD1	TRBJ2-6	CAISGTGSGANVLTF	TGTGCCATCAGTGGGACAGGGTCTGGGGCCAACGTCCTGACTTTC
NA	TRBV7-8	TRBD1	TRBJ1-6	CASSLLGTGGPLHF	TGTGCCAGCAGCTTACTCGGGACAGGGGGACCCCTCCACTTT
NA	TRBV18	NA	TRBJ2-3	CASDRSTDTQYF	TGTGCCAGTGACAGATCCACAGATACGCAGTATTTT
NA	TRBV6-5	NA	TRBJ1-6	CASTSRVAQIYNSPLHF	TGTGCCAGCACTTCACGGGTAGCACAGATTTATAATTCACCCCTCCACTTT
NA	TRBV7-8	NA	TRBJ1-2	CASSGGGTASSGYTF	TGTGCCAGCAGCGGGGGAGGGACCGCCTCCTCGGGCTACACCTTC
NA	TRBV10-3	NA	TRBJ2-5	CAIRTGEKETQYF	TGTGCCATCAGAACGGGAGAAAAAGAGACCCAGTACTTC
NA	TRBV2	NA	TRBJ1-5	CASKLGGSPQHF	TGTGCCAGCAAATTGGGGGGATCCCCCCAGCATTTT
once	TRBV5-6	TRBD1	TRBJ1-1	CASSFHRGLSEAFF	TGTGCCAGCAGCTTTCACAGGGGGCTATCTGAAGCTTTCTTT
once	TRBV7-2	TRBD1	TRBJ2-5	CASSPGQAQETQYF	TGTGCCAGCAGCCCTGGACAGGCTCAAGAGACCCAGTACTTC
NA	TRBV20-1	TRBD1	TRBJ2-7	CSARDRDFFYEQYF	TGCAGTGCCCGTGACAGGGATTTTTTCTACGAGCAGTACTTC
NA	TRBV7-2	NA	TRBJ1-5	CASSLMGGNNQPQHF	TGTGCCAGCAGCTTAATGGGAGGGAACAATCAGCCCCAGCATTTT
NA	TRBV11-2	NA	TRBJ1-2	CASSPAGLTNYGYTF	TGTGCCAGCAGCCCCGCTGGACTAACTAACTATGGCTACACCTTC
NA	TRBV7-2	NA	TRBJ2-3	CASSPPPDTQYF	TGTGCCAGCAGTCCCCCCCCGGATACGCAGTATTTT
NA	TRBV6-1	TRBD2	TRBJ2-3	CASAIGLVAGGVDTQYF	TGTGCCAGCGCTATCGGTTTGGTAGCGGGGGGTGTAGATACGCAGTATTTT
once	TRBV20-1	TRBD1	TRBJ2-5	CSAWSDRGVRETQYF	TGCAGTGCTTGGTCGGACAGGGGGGTCAGGGAGACCCAGTACTTC
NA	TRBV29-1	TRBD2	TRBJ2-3	CSGISGASTDTQYF	TGCAGCGGAATAAGCGGGGCCTCCACAGATACGCAGTATTTT
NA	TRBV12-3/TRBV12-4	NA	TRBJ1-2	CASADTWGNYGYTF	TGTGCCAGCGCGGACACGTGGGGTAACTATGGCTACACCTTC
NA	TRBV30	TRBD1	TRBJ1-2	CAWIPPGQGFYGYTF	TGTGCCTGGATCCCCCCGGGACAGGGGTTCTATGGCTACACCTTC
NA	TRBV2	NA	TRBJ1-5	CASSEWSQPQHF	TGTGCCAGCAGTGAATGGTCACAGCCCCAGCATTTT
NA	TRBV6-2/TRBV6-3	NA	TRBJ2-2	CASSYVMMNTGELFF	TGTGCCAGCAGTTACGTGATGATGAACACCGGGGAGCTGTTTTTT
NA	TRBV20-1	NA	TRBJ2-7	CSASYLSYEQYF	TGCAGTGCTAGCTACCTCTCCTACGAGCAGTACTTC
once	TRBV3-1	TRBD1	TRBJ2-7	CASSQVPGTGGVQYF	TGTGCCAGCAGCCAGGTGCCCGGGACAGGGGGCGTGCAGTACTTC
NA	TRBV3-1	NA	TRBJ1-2	CASSDTGLYGYTF	TGTGCCAGCAGCGACACAGGACTCTATGGCTACACCTTC
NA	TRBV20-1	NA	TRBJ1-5	CSAREQLNQPQHF	TGCAGTGCTAGAGAACAGCTAAATCAGCCCCAGCATTTT
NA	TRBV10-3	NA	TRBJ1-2	CAIHSPNYGYTF	TGTGCCATCCACAGCCCTAACTATGGCTACACCTTC
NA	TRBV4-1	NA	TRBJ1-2	CASSETTDVGQSHGYTF	TGCGCCAGCAGCGAAACCACCGATGTGGGACAAAGCCATGGCTACACCTTC
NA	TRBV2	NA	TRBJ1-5	CASSVNRDPNQPQHF	TGTGCCAGCAGTGTGAACAGGGACCCTAATCAGCCCCAGCATTTT
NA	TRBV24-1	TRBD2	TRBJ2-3	CATSDRRGTSTDTQYF	TGTGCCACCAGTGACCGGCGGGGGACTAGCACAGATACGCAGTATTTT
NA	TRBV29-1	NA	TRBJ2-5	CSVEGRGIETQYF	TGCAGCGTTGAGGGTAGGGGAATAGAGACCCAGTACTTC
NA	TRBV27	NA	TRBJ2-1	CASSLLPDASYNEQFF	TGTGCCAGCAGTTTACTCCCGGACGCCTCCTACAATGAGCAGTTCTTC
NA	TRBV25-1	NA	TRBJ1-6	CASSELVNSPLHF	TGTGCCAGCAGTGAATTGGTTAATTCACCCCTCCACTTT
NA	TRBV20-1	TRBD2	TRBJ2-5	CSARGTSGVTQETQYF	TGCAGTGCTCGCGGGACTAGCGGGGTAACACAAGAGACCCAGTACTTC
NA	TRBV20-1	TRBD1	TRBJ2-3	CSAFHGTVQDTQYF	TGCAGTGCCTTTCACGGGACAGTACAAGATACGCAGTATTTT